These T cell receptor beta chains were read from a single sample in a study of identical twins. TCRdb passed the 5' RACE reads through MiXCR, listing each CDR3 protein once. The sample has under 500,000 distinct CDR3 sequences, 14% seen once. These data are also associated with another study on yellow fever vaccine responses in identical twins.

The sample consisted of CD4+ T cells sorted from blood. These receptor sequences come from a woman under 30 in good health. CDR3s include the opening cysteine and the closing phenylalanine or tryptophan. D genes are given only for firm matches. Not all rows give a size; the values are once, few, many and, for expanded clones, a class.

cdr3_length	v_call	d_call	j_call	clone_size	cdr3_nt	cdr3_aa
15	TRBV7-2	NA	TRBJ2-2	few	TGTGCCAGCAGCTTAGCGCTGGGGCGCACCGGGGAGCTGTTTTTT	CASSLALGRTGELFF
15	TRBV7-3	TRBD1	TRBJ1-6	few	TGTGCCAGCAGCTTAGGGACAGGGATTAGCTCACCCCTCCACTTT	CASSLGTGISSPLHF
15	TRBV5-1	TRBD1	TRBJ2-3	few	TGCGCCAGCAGCCAGGGGGCAGGCCGCACAGATACGCAGTATTTT	CASSQGAGRTDTQYF
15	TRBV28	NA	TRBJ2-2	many	TGTGCCAGCAGTTCAACTAGCCCTAACACCGGGGAGCTGTTTTTT	CASSSTSPNTGELFF
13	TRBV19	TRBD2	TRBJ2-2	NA	TGTGCCAGTAGTATACTAGCGGGAGGGGAGCTGTTTTTT	CASSILAGGELFF
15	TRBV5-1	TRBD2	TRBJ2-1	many	TGCGCCAGCAGCTTGGCGGGGGGGCGAATCGATGAGCAGTTCTTC	CASSLAGGRIDEQFF
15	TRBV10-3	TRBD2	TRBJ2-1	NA	TGTGCCATCAGAGGGACTAGCGGGAGTTTAAATGAGCAGTTCTTC	CAIRGTSGSLNEQFF
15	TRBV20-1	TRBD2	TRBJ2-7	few	TGCAGTGCTGAGTTAGGGACTAGCGGGAGCTACGAGCAGTACTTC	CSAELGTSGSYEQYF
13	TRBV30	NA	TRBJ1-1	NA	TGTGCCTGGAGGGGGCGCGGAGGCACTGAAGCTTTCTTT	CAWRGRGGTEAFF
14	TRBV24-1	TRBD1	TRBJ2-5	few	TGTGCCAGGAACCGGGACAGGAATAAAGAGACCCAGTACTTC	CARNRDRNKETQYF
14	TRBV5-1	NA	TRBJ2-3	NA	TGCGCCAGCGACCAAGGGAGGCGCACAGATACGCAGTATTTT	CASDQGRRTDTQYF
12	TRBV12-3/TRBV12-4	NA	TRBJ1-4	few	TGTGCCAGCAGGGATACTAATGAAAAACTGTTTTTT	CASRDTNEKLFF
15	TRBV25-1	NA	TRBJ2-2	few	TGTGCCAGCCGGGGACCAGGGGGAGGCACCGGGGAGCTGTTTTTT	CASRGPGGGTGELFF
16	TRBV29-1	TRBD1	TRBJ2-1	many	TGCAGCGTTGAAAAGGGGACAGGGGAGGCATACAATGAGCAGTTCTTC	CSVEKGTGEAYNEQFF
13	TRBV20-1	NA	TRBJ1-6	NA	TGCAGTGCTAACAGGGACTATAATTCACCCCTCCACTTT	CSANRDYNSPLHF
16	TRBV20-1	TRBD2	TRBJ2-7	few	TGCAGTGCTGGGACGGACGGGAGGGCCCGGTCCTACGAGCAGTACTTC	CSAGTDGRARSYEQYF
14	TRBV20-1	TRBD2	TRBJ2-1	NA	TGCAGTGCTAGAGGGACTAGCGGATACAATGAGCAGTTCTTC	CSARGTSGYNEQFF
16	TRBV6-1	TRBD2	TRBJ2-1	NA	TGTGCCAGCAGTAGGGGGAGACTAGCGGGTGGATGGGAGCAGTTCTTC	CASSRGRLAGGWEQFF
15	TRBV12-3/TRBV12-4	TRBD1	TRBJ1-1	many	TGTGCCAGCAGTACGGGACAGGGGGCAGGCACTGAAGCTTTCTTT	CASSTGQGAGTEAFF
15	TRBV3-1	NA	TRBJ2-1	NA	TGTGCCAGCAGCCAAGGGGCTAGCACCTACAATGAGCAGTTCTTC	CASSQGASTYNEQFF
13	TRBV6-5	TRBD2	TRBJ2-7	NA	TGTGCCAGCAGTTACCGCGGACTAGCGGGTTGGTACTTC	CASSYRGLAGWYF
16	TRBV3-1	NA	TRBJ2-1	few	TGTGCCAGCAGCCCAATTCCTAGCGTCTCCTACAATGAGCAGTTCTTC	CASSPIPSVSYNEQFF
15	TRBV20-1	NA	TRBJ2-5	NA	TGCAGTGCTAGGATGACCGGACGGAACCAAGAGACCCAGTACTTC	CSARMTGRNQETQYF
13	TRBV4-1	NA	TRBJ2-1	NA	TGCGCCAGCAGCCATCGGGTGGGCAATGAGCAGTTCTTC	CASSHRVGNEQFF
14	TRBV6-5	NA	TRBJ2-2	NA	TGTGCCAGCAGTTACTTCAAGAACACCGGGGAGCTGTTTTTT	CASSYFKNTGELFF
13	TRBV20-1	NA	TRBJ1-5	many	TGCAGTGCTTCCAGGGGCGTCAATCAGCCCCAGCATTTT	CSASRGVNQPQHF
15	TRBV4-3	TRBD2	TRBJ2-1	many	TGCGCCAGCAGCCAAGATACTAGCGAGTACAATGAGCAGTTCTTC	CASSQDTSEYNEQFF
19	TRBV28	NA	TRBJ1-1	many	TGTGCCAGCAGTTTATTCCCGACGACCGAACGGGGGCGGAGGACTGAAGCTTTCTTT	CASSLFPTTERGRRTEAFF
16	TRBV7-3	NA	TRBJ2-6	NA	TGTGCCAGCAGCTCGCGGACAGACTCTGGGGCCAACGTCCTGACTTTC	CASSSRTDSGANVLTF